This entry features one T cell receptor (beta chain) sequence. The table lists this clonotype with a few counts. No antigen is known for it. Base qualities were left out, and no much larger clone turns up one base away. The sample belongs to a study of T cells of healthy individuals (dated by TCRdb to 2016 to 2019). Trimming at the junction amounts to 6 bases on V and 5 bases on J, and the germline ends lie 11 bases apart. Including cysteine and phenylalanine, the CDR3 has 12 amino acids. CDR3 DNA is the only sequence kept; it has 36 bases, read in frame from the first base. The germline V gene (reference sequence) gives CDR1 as DFQATT and CDR2 as SNEGSKA. The method behind the library was 5' RACE. For sequencing, an Illumina MiSeq was employed. TCRdb trimmed the raw reads at Q25, called clones with MiXCR and kept productive beta chains. Under each unique CDR3 protein, matching rows form one entry showing the most common genes and DNA. Counted in this sample were about 53,000 distinct CDR3 sequences; roughly 14% of them appeared once. About 16% of the sample rests with the top ten.

This sequence originates from a human donor in good health. The sequence joins TRBV20-1 to TRBJ1-5; no confident D gene assignment can be made. In nucleotides, the sequence is TGCAGTGCCAAGTTCGGAGATCAGCCCCAGCATTTT. The resulting protein is CSAKFGDQPQHF.